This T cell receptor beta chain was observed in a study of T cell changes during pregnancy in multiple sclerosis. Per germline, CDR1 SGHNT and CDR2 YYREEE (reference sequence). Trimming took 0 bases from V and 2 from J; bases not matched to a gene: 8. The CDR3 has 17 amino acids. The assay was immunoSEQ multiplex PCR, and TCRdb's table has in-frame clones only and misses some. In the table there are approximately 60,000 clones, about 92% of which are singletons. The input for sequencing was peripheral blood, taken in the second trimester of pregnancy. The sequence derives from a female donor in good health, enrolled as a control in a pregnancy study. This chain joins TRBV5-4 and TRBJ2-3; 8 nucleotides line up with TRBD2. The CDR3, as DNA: TGTGCCAGCAGCTTGGGTTTAAGCGGGAGCACCACAGATACGCAGTATTTT. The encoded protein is CASSLGLSGSTTDTQYF.